This TCR beta chain was sequenced during a study of CXCR3-negative and CXCR3-positive naive CD8 T cells. About the study: Overall TRB read output was about 135 million, and each library contained about 1.5 +/- 0.3 million reads.

The CDR3 extends over 16 amino acids. CDR1 and CDR2 from the germline V gene are LGHDT and YNNKEL (reference sequence). The libraries of TRB cDNA were prepared using 5' RACE with UMI labels. TCRdb reanalyzed the 5' RACE reads, giving one entry per CDR3 protein sequence and no DNA. The specimen's table records 90,000 to 95,000 distinct CDR3 sequences. The receptor was isolated from a human donor in good health. Some clones in this sample may be carry-over from other donors' samples. The sample comprised naive CXCR3- CD8+ T cells from blood. Subset specified: CD45RO-CCR7+CD27+CD95- naive CD8+ T cells lacking CXCR3 (TNR3-). J is TRBJ2-1 and V is TRBV3-1; lacking DNA, the TRBD2 call made by TCRdb goes unchecked. CDR3: CASEREVGGSYNEQFF.